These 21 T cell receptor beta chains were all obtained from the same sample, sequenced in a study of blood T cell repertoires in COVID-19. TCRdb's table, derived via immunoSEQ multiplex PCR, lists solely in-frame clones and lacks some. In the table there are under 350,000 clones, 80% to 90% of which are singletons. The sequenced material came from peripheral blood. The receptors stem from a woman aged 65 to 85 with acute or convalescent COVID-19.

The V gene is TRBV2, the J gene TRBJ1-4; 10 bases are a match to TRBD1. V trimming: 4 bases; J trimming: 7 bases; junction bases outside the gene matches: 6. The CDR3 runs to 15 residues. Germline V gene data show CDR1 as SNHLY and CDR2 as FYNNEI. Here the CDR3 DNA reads TGTGCCAGCAGTGGGACAGGGGGGAAGTTTGAAAAACTGTTTTTT. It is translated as CASSGTGGKFEKLFF.

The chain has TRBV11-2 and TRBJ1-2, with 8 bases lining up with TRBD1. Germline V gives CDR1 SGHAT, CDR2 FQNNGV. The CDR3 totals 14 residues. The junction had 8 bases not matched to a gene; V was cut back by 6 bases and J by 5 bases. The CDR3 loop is CASSQQQGGYGYTF. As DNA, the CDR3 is TGTGCCAGCAGTCAGCAACAGGGGGGGTATGGCTACACCTTC. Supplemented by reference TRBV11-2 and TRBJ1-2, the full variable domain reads EAGVAQSPRYKIIEKRQSVAFWCNPISGHATLYWYQQILGQGPKLLIQFQNNGVVDDSQLPKDRFSAERLKGVDSTLKIQPAKLEDSAVYLCASSQQQGGYGYTFGSGTRLTVV.

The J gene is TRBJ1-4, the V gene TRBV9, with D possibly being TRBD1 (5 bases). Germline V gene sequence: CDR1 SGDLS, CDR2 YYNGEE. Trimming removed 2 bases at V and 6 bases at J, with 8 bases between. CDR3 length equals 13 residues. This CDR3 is CASSVGGDEKLFF. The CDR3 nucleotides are TGTGCCAGCAGCGTGGGGGGTGATGAAAAACTGTTTTTT. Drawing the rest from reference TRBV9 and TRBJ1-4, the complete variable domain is DSGVTQTPKHLITATGQRVTLRCSPRSGDLSVYWYQQSLDQGLQFLIQYYNGEERAKGNILERFSAQQFPDLHSELNLSSLELGDSALYFCASSVGGDEKLFFGSGTQLSVL.

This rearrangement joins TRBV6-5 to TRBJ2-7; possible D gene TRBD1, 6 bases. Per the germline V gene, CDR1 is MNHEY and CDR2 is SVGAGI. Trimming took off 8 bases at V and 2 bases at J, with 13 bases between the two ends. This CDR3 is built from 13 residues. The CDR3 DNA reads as TGTGCCAGCCAACAGGGTGCTACCTACGAGCAGTACTTC. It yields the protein CASQQGATYEQYF.

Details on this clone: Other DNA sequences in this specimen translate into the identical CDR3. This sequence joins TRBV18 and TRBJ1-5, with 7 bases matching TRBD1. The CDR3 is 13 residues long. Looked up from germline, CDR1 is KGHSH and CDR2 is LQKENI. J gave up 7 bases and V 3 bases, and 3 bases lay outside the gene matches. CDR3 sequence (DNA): TGTGCCAGCTCACCCGACAGGGACCAGCCCCAGCATTTT. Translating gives CASSPDRDQPQHF.

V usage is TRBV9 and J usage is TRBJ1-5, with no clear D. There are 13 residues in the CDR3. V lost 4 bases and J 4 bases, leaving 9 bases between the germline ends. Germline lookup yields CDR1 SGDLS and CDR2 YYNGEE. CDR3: CASSPGSNQPQHF. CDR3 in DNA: TGTGCCAGCAGCCCGGGATCTAATCAGCCCCAGCATTTT.

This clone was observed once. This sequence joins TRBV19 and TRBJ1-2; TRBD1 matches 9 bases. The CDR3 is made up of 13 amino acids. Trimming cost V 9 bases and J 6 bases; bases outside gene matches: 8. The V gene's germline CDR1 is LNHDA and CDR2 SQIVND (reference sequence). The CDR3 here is CARLEDRGHGYTF. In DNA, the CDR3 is TGTGCCAGGCTGGAGGACAGGGGTCATGGCTACACCTTC.

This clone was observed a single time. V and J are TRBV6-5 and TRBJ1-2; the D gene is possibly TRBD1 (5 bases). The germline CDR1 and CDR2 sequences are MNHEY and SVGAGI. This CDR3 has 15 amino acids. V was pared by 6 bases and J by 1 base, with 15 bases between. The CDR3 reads CASRRGDPINYGYTF. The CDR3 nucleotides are TGTGCCAGCAGGCGGGGGGACCCTATTAACTATGGCTACACCTTC.

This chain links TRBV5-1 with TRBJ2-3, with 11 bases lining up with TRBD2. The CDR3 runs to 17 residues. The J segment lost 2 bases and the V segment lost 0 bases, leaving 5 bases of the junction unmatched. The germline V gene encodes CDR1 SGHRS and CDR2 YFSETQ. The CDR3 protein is CASSLARLAGYTDTQYF. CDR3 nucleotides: TGCGCCAGCAGCTTGGCCCGACTAGCGGGGTACACAGATACGCAGTATTTT.

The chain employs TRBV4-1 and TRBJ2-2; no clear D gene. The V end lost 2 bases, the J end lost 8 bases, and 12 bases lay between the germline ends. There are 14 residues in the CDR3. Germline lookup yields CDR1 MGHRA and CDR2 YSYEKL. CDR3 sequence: CASSQIPQAGELFF. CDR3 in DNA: TGCGCCAGCAGCCAAATTCCCCAAGCTGGGGAGCTGTTTTTT.

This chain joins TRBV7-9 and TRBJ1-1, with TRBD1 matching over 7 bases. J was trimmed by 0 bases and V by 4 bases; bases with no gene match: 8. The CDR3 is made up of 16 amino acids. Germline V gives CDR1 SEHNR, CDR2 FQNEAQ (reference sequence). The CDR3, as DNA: TGTGCCAGCAGCTCCTACAGGGGCAGTGTGAACACTGAAGCTTTCTTT. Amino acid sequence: CASSSYRGSVNTEAFF. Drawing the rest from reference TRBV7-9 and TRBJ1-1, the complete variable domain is DTGVSQNPRHKITKRGQNVTFRCDPISEHNRLYWYRQTLGQGPEFLTYFQNEAQLEKSRLLSDRFSAERPKGSFSTLEIQRTEQGDSAMYLCASSSYRGSVNTEAFFGQGTRLTVV.

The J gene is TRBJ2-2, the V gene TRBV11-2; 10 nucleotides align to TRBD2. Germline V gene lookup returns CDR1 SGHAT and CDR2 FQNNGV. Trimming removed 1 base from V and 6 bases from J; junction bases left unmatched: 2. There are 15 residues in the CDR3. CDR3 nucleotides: TGTGCCAGCAGCTTAGTAGCGGGGGGTCCCGGGGAGCTGTTTTTT. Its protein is CASSLVAGGPGELFF.

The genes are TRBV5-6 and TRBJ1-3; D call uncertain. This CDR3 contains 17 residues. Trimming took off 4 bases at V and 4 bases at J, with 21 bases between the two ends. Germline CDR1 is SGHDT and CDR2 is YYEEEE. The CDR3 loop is CASSRNPQTPKGNTIYF. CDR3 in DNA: TGTGCCAGCAGCCGGAACCCACAGACCCCAAAAGGAAACACCATATATTTT.

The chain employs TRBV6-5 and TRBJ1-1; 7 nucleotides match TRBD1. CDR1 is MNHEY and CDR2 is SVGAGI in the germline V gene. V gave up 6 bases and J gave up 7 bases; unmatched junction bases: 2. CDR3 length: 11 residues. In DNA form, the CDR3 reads TGTGCCAGCAGCAGGGGGAATGAAGCTTTCTTT. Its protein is CASSRGNEAFF.

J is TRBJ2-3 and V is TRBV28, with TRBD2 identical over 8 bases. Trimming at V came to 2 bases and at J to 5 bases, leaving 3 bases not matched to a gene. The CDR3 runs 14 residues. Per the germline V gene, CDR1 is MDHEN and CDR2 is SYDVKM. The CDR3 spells CASSLVAGGDTQYF. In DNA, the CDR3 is TGTGCCAGCAGTTTAGTCGCGGGGGGAGATACGCAGTATTTT. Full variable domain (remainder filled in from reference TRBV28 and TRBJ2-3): DVKVTQSSRYLVKRTGEKVFLECVQDMDHENMFWYRQDPGLGLRLIYFSYDVKMKEKGDIPEGYSVSREKKERFSLILESASTNQTSMYLCASSLVAGGDTQYFGPGTRLTVL.

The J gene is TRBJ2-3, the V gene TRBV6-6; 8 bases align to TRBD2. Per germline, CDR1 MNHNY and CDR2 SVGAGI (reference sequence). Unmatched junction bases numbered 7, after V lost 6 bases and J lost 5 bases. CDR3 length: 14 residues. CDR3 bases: TGTGCCAGCAGCCCCGGGGGGGCCAAAGATACGCAGTATTTT. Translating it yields CASSPGGAKDTQYF.

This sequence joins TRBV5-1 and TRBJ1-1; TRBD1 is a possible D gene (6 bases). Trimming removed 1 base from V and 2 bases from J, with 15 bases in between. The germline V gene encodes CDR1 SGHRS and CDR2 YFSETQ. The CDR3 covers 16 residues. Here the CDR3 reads CASSLMSGDTNTEAFF. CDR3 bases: TGCGCCAGCAGCTTGATGTCAGGGGATACCAACACTGAAGCTTTCTTT.

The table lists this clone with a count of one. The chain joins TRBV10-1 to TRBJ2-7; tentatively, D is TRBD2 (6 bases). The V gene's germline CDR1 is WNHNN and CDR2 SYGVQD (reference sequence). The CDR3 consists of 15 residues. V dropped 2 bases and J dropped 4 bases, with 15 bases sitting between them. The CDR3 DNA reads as TGCGCCAGCAGTGAGACCCCGGCTGGGGGGTACGAGCAGTACTTC. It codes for CASSETPAGGYEQYF.

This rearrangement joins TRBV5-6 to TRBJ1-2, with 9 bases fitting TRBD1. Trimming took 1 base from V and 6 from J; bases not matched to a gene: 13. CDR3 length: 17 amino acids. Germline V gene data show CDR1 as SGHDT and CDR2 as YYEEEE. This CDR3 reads CASSLYRDRATINGYTF. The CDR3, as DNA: TGTGCCAGCAGCTTGTACCGGGACAGGGCTACTATCAATGGCTACACCTTC.

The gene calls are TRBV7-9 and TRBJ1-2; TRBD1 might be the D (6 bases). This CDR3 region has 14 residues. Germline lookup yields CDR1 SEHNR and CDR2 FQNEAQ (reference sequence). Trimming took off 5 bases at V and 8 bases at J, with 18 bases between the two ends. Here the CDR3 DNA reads TGTGCCAGCAGCCAGGGGAGCCGGACCCTCGGCTACACCTTC. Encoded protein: CASSQGSRTLGYTF.

The CDR3 region is CASRRSGEGETQYF. The CDR3, as DNA: TGCGCCAGCAGGCGATCAGGGGAAGGAGAGACCCAGTACTTC. The J gene is TRBJ2-5, the V gene TRBV5-1, with D tentatively TRBD1 (6 bases). The CDR3 has 14 residues. V was clipped by 5 bases and J by 4 bases, with 15 bases between them. Germline assignment: CDR1 SGHRS and CDR2 YFSETQ.